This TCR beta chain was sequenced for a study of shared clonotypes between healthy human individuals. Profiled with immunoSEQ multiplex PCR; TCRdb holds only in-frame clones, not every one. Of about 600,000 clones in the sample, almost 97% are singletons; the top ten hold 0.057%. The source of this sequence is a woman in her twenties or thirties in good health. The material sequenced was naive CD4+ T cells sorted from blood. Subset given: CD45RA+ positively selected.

CDR3 DNA sequence: TGCAGCGTTGTGCCCTATACCCAGGGACAGGGGGCTGAAGCTTTCTTT. Encoded protein: CSVVPYTQGQGAEAFF. V gene TRBV29-1 combines with J gene TRBJ1-1; TRBD1 aligns across 11 bases. CDR1 is SQVTM and CDR2 is ANQGSEA in the germline V gene. There are 16 residues in the CDR3. Trimming cost V 4 bases and J 6 bases; bases outside gene matches: 13.